This TCR beta chain was captured by sequencing in a study of cytomegalovirus exposure and HLA in healthy donors. Overall study results and limits: Under in vitro conditions, three CMV-associated chains were confirmed as specific for CMV antigens. Reports described diagnosis of cytomegalovirus status by the classifier as highly specific and sensitive. As a later analysis revealed, most CMV-associated TCR beta chains appeared HLA-restricted.

In the case of this clone: Its antigen is unknown.

Primers for the PCR totalled 60 Vbeta and 13 Jbeta. Repertoires were generated with immunoSEQ multiplex PCR, while TCRdb's copy carries only in-frame clones and drops some. This sample has approximately 24,000 clones, with about two thirds found just once. Germline CDR1 reads LNHNV; CDR2 reads YYDKDF (reference sequence). Trimming left V 5 bases short and J 0 bases short, with 14 bases between. This CDR3 is 15 amino acids long. The rearrangement uses TRBV15 and TRBJ2-7; the D gene is possibly TRBD2 (7 bases). The source material was PBMCs. The sequence was collected from a woman aged 50 to 60 in good health and CMV-seronegative. In nucleotides, the CDR3 is TGTGCCACCAGCCTCGGGGGGCCGAGCTCCTACGAGCAGTACTTC. It encodes CATSLGGPSSYEQYF.